What follows is one T cell receptor (beta chain) and its context. The antigen remains unidentified. This specimen belongs to a study of OX40 agonist ivuxolimab in advanced cancers. About the study: Patients received ivuxolimab, an intravenous treatment, every 2 weeks at 0.01 to 10 mg/kg.

Study results and limitations: Researchers report that CD8+ T cells had, on average, more expanded clones than CD4+.

The protocol was immunoSEQ multiplex PCR, while the TCRdb copy is restricted to in-frame clones and leaves out a portion. Of around 26,000 clones in the sample, approximately 91% were seen once. The length of the CDR3 is 17 residues. The germline gives CDR1 MGHRA, CDR2 YSYEKL. The V and J ends lost 1 base and 6 bases, in that order; junction bases with no gene match: 12. The clonotype comes from an adult with an advanced solid tumor such as melanoma, head and neck, liver or kidney cancer. The starting material was CD4+ or CD8+ T cells sorted from blood, obtained in a trial of the OX40 agonist ivuxolimab. This chain joins TRBV4-1 and TRBJ2-7; 10 nucleotides align to TRBD2. The CDR3 loop reads CASSQVHPLAGVTEQYF. The CDR3 DNA follows: TGCGCCAGCAGCCAAGTTCACCCCCTAGCGGGGGTAACCGAGCAGTACTTC.